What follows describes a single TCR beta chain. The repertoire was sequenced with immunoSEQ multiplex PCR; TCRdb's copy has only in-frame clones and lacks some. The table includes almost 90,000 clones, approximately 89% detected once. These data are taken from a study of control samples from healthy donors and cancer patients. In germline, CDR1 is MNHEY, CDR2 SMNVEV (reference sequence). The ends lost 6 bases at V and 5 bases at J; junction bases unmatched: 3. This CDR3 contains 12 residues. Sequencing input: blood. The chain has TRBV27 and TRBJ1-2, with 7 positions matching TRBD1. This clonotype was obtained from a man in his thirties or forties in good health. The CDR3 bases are TGTGCCAGCAGGGGGACAGAGTATGGCTACACCTTC. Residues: CASRGTEYGYTF.